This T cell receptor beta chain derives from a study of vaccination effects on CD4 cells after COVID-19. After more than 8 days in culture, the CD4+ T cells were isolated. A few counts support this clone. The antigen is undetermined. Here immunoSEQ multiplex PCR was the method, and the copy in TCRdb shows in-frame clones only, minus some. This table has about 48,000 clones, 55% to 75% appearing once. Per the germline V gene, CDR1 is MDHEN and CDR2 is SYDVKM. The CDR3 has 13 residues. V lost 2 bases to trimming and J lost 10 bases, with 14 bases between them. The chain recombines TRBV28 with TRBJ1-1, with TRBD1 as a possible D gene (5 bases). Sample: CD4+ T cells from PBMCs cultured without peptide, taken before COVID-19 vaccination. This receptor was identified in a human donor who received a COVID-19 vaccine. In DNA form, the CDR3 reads TGTGCCAGCAGTTTAGGTCAGCGGGGACGAGCTTTCTTT. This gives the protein CASSLGQRGRAFF.